This entry concerns a single T cell receptor (beta chain). No cognate antigen has been identified for it. Per-nucleotide qualities are absent, and no much larger clonotype sits a single base away. Peripheral blood CD8+ and CD4+ T cells from healthy donors, Susac syndrome patients and multiple sclerosis patients were profiled using high-throughput TCR beta sequencing. The Susac syndrome patients fulfilled recently defined diagnostic criteria for either definite or probable disease. Bulk CD8+ and CD4+ T cells were purified by magnetic negative isolation, whereas CD8+ TEMRA cells were enriched by FACS. Blood was collected in EDTA tubes and processed within 24 hours, with PBMCs isolated through density gradient centrifugation. PBMCs intended for TCR sequencing were cryopreserved in liquid nitrogen and were subsequently thawed in a 37 degrees C water bath. Purity of sorted or isolated CD4+, CD8+ and CD8+ TEMRA cells was at least 90%.

RNA was extracted with the RNeasy kit and roughly 0.45 to 1 ug was reverse transcribed using random hexamers. TCR beta CDR3 regions were amplified with the immunoSEQ multiplex PCR assay covering 54 Vbeta and 13 Jbeta segments. PCR amplification bias was corrected using a synthetic template baseline for primer optimization and computational correction. The authors' pipeline ran thus. Reads were annotated to V, D and J genes per IMGT and analyzed with immunoSEQ Analyzer, keeping only productive sequences. Clonality was calculated as one minus the Shannon entropy normalized by log2 of the number of productive unique sequences. For each patient and control, public and private clones were evaluated within the 100 most prevalent clones. Clones were defined as Susac-specific if absent from the healthy and MS cohorts, from approximately 1,100 published viral clones and from other ImmuneACCESS disease sequences. TCRdb applied fastp at Q25 and MiXCR to the public reads, then kept only in-frame beta chains. A single entry per CDR3 protein holds the most common genes and DNA from its merged rows. TCRdb's processing, not the study's, gives the V and J calls here. Recorded for this sample are more than 150,000 distinct CDR3 sequences; approximately 95% of them occurred a single time. The top ten clones comprise 0.15% to 0.2% of the sample.

The sample originates from a study of CD8 T cells in Susac syndrome (dated by TCRdb to the late 2010s). Notes on the research overall: Of the Susac syndrome patients who were sequenced, six had clinically active disease and roughly eight were in clinical remission. At the time of blood withdrawal, Susac syndrome patients were either therapy-naive, taking corticosteroids (with some also receiving IVIg), or on IVIg alone. The study compared CD8+ T cell repertoire clonality among over 9 healthy donors, 14 Susac syndrome patients and around 16 multiple sclerosis patients. The study used repertoire sequencing to test whether antigen drove CD8+ T cell activation and differentiation in Susac syndrome. Here is what the overall study found, with its caveats: The number of individuals in the TCR sequencing and HLA analysis was recognized as being relatively small. Clonal expansion was observed in Susac syndrome CD8+ repertoires, with the highest expansion in CD8+ TEMRA cells and greater expansion in clinically active than in remitting patients. Fewer than 20 Susac-specific public clones were identified in the total CD8+ repertoire, and about 5 Susac-specific public clones were identified in the CD8+ TEMRA repertoire.

V is cut back by 6 bases and J by 8 bases, with 8 bases in the junction unmatched. The CDR3, from cysteine to phenylalanine, totals 14 residues. Only CDR3 DNA is held: 42 bases, read in frame from base 1. Taken from the germline V gene, the CDR1 and CDR2 loops are SNHLY and FYNNEI. Sequencing used CD8+ T cells from PBMCs. The clonotype comes from a human donor with Susac syndrome. The rearranged segments are TRBV2 and TRBJ1-4; TRBD1 matches 8 bases in the middle. The CDR3: CASSSGQGREKLFF. At the DNA level, the sequence is TGTGCCAGCAGCTCCGGACAGGGTCGAGAAAAACTGTTTTTT.